This entry lists 22 T cell receptor beta chains sequenced from one sample in a study of CD8 T cells in ankylosing spondylitis listed by TCRdb under 2017. Study-level results and caveats: A TCR beta motif made up of eight highly homologous amino acid variants appeared to be characteristic of blood from ankylosing spondylitis patients.

The library was produced with 5' RACE. Sequencing was carried out with an Illumina HiSeq 2500. The public reads were quality trimmed at Q25 with fastp and then assembled into clones with MiXCR by TCRdb, keeping productive beta chains. Under each unique CDR3 protein, matching rows form one entry showing the most common genes and DNA. The table for this sample lists more than 300,000 distinct CDR3 sequences; less than 10% of them were counted only once. The ten largest make up more than 14% of the sample. These TCRs are of unknown antigen specificity. The source material was blood, either unsorted or a sorted T cell fraction (not recorded which). The source of these receptors is a male donor with ankylosing spondylitis.

In this sample, this clonotype turned up a few times. This chain connects TRBV6-2 or TRBV6-3 to TRBJ2-3, with unresolved D. Germline V gene sequence: CDR1 MNHEY, CDR2 SVGEGT. Between the trimmed V and J ends, which lost 2 bases and 3 bases, there was a span of 9 bases. The CDR3 is 14 amino acids. In DNA form, the CDR3 reads TGTGCCAGCAGTTACGGTTCGGAGACAGATACGCAGTATTTT. The encoded protein is CASSYGSETDTQYF.

This clonotype was counted many times. The chain is built from TRBV12-3 or TRBV12-4 and TRBJ2-1; no clear D gene. The CDR3 consists of 13 residues. V dropped 1 base and J dropped 4 bases, with 5 bases sitting between them. DNA of the CDR3: TGTGCCAGCAGTTTAGTTTATTACAATGAGCAGTTCTTC. This sequence encodes CASSLVYYNEQFF.

The gene calls are TRBV7-8 and TRBJ1-2; 9 bases align to TRBD1. The CDR3 is made up of 15 amino acids. Germline V lookup: CDR1 SGHVS, CDR2 FQNEAQ. V trimming: 1 base; J trimming: 2 bases; junction bases outside the gene matches: 2. In nucleotides, the CDR3 is TGTGCCAGCAGCTTAGGGACAGGGGAAAACTATGGCTACACCTTC. Its translation is CASSLGTGENYGYTF.

This clonotype was picked up a small number of times. The rearrangement links TRBV9 to TRBJ2-1; 10 bases fit TRBD2. Germline CDR1 and CDR2: SGDLS and YYNGEE. Germline trimming cut 1 base from V and 5 bases from J; bases unmatched to any gene: 6. The CDR3 contains 16 residues. CDR3 in amino acids: CASSVRRLAGDNEQFF. Here the CDR3 DNA reads TGTGCCAGCAGCGTAAGACGGCTAGCGGGGGACAATGAGCAGTTCTTC. Together with reference TRBV9 and TRBJ2-1, the CDR3 gives the full variable domain: DSGVTQTPKHLITATGQRVTLRCSPRSGDLSVYWYQQSLDQGLQFLIQYYNGEERAKGNILERFSAQQFPDLHSELNLSSLELGDSALYFCASSVRRLAGDNEQFFGPGTRLTVL.

J is TRBJ2-1 and V is TRBV6-2 or TRBV6-3, with 10 positions matching TRBD2. CDR3 length: 19 residues. V lost 4 bases to trimming and J lost 0 bases; unmatched junction nucleotides: 12. The germline V gene has CDR1 MNHEY and CDR2 SVGEGT. In nucleotides, the CDR3 is TGTGCCAGCAGTTTTGGAATAGCGGGAGGTAAAAGCTCCTACAATGAGCAGTTCTTC. Protein product: CASSFGIAGGKSSYNEQFF.

At least ten counts were recorded for this clonotype. The genes are TRBV4-1 and TRBJ2-7; 8 bases map to TRBD2. Germline loops: CDR1 MGHRA, CDR2 YSYEKL. The CDR3 runs to 18 residues. With V trimmed by 0 bases and J by 3 bases, 13 bases remained unmatched. The CDR3 coding sequence is TGCGCCAGCAGCCAAGAGGTAGAAATTGGTAGCGGGATCTACGAGCAGTACTTC. Its protein is CASSQEVEIGSGIYEQYF.

This clonotype was picked up a small number of times. The chain recombines TRBV27 with TRBJ1-5; TRBD1 might be the D (6 bases). This CDR3 is 16 amino acids long. V was shortened by 6 bases and J by 1 base, with 16 bases between the two germline ends. Germline CDR1 reads MNHEY; CDR2 reads SMNVEV (reference sequence). CDR3 in DNA: TGTGCCAGCAGCCCTGGCGACAGGTCAAGCAATCAGCCCCAGCATTTT. It is translated as CASSPGDRSSNQPQHF.

This clonotype was picked up many times. The chain is built from TRBV20-1 and TRBJ2-3; D is unresolved. Germline V gene data show CDR1 as DFQATT and CDR2 as SNEGSKA (reference sequence). Trimming left V 1 base short and J 4 bases short, with 3 bases between. CDR3 length: 11 amino acids. This CDR3 reads CSARVADTQYF. DNA of the CDR3: TGCAGTGCTAGAGTCGCAGATACGCAGTATTTT.

The rearrangement uses TRBV3-1 and TRBJ1-5, with D uncertain. Germline CDR1 is LGHDT and CDR2 is YNNKEL (reference sequence). This CDR3 region has 12 residues. Between the trimmed V and J ends, which lost 4 bases and 5 bases, there was a span of 6 bases. CDR3 sequence: CASSRMDQPQHF. The CDR3, as DNA: TGTGCCAGCAGCCGGATGGATCAGCCCCAGCATTTT.

This clonotype has just a few counts. The J gene is TRBJ2-2, the V gene TRBV5-1, with D unclear. The CDR3 loop spans 14 amino acids. Germline V gene lookup returns CDR1 SGHRS and CDR2 YFSETQ. Between the trimmed V and J ends, which lost 2 bases and 8 bases, there was a span of 13 bases. As DNA, the CDR3 is TGCGCCAGCAGCTTCGACGCACTGAGGGGGGAGCTGTTTTTT. This encodes CASSFDALRGELFF. The full variable domain, in which reference TRBV5-1 and TRBJ2-2 provide the parts outside the CDR3, is KAGVTQTPRYLIKTRGQQVTLSCSPISGHRSVSWYQQTPGQGLQFLFEYFSETQRNKGNFPGRFSGRQFSNSRSEMNVSTLELGDSALYLCASSFDALRGELFFGEGSRLTVL.

This clonotype occurred many times. This chain links TRBV5-1 with TRBJ2-5, with D maybe TRBD2 (5 bases). Germline loops: CDR1 SGHRS, CDR2 YFSETQ. The CDR3 consists of 14 residues. V shed 0 bases and J shed 2 bases, with 8 bases lying between them. DNA for the CDR3: TGCGCCAGCAGCTTGGAGCGGAGTCAAGAGACCCAGTACTTC. Its translation: CASSLERSQETQYF. The full variable domain, its missing parts supplied by reference TRBV5-1 and TRBJ2-5, is KAGVTQTPRYLIKTRGQQVTLSCSPISGHRSVSWYQQTPGQGLQFLFEYFSETQRNKGNFPGRFSGRQFSNSRSEMNVSTLELGDSALYLCASSLERSQETQYFGPGTRLLVL.

This clonotype showed up just a few times. The chain uses TRBV20-1 and TRBJ2-7; a possible D gene is TRBD2 (6 bases). The V end lost 5 bases, the J end lost 0 bases, and 11 bases lay between the germline ends. The CDR3 runs 13 residues. CDR1 is DFQATT, CDR2 SNEGSKA, per germline (reference sequence). The CDR3 is CSAREKLSYEQYF. CDR3 bases: TGCAGTGCTCGGGAGAAACTCTCCTACGAGCAGTACTTC.

The chain joins TRBV5-1 to TRBJ2-2; 8 bases are shared with TRBD1. Germline values: CDR1 SGHRS, CDR2 YFSETQ. CDR3 length: 17 amino acids. Trimming removed 0 bases from V and 5 bases from J; junction bases left unmatched: 9. Here the CDR3 reads CASSLAQRTGGTGELFF. DNA of the CDR3: TGCGCCAGCAGCTTGGCCCAACGAACAGGGGGTACCGGGGAGCTGTTTTTT.

The V and J genes are TRBV11-1 and TRBJ2-3, with 7 bases aligning to TRBD2. CDR3 length equals 15 residues. V gave up 7 bases and J gave up 3 bases; unmatched junction bases: 10. In germline, CDR1 is SGHAT, CDR2 FQDESV (reference sequence). The CDR3 nucleotides are TGTGCCAGCACCCAGAGTGGCGGGAGAACAGATACGCAGTATTTT. Protein sequence: CASTQSGGRTDTQYF.

This sequence joins TRBV27 and TRBJ1-4, with D perhaps TRBD1 (5 bases). The ends were cut back, 6 bases at V and 4 bases at J, with 15 bases in the middle. The CDR3 loop spans 15 amino acids. Germline assignment: CDR1 MNHEY and CDR2 SMNVEV (reference sequence). The CDR3 sequence: CASRPYGANNEKLFF. The CDR3 nucleotides read TGTGCCAGCAGGCCCTACGGGGCGAATAATGAAAAACTGTTTTTT.

The chain uses TRBV2 and TRBJ1-3; 9 nucleotides agree with TRBD1. The CDR3 has 16 amino acids. CDR1 is SNHLY and CDR2 is FYNNEI in the germline V gene. V dropped 7 bases and J dropped 0; count of bases not matched to a gene: 7. Here the CDR3 reads CASTPDRGASGNTIYF. The CDR3 DNA reads TGTGCCAGCACCCCGGACAGGGGTGCCTCTGGAAACACCATATATTTT.

DNA of the CDR3: TGTGCCAGCAGCATCGCCGGGACAGGGTTGACCGGGGAGCTGTTTTTT. Amino acids: CASSIAGTGLTGELFF. The chain recombines TRBV5-6 with TRBJ2-2; 9 nucleotides match TRBD1. V shed 4 bases and J 5 bases; nucleotides not matched to a gene: 9. This CDR3 has 16 amino acids. Germline V gene sequence: CDR1 SGHDT, CDR2 YYEEEE.

The chain links TRBV3-1 to TRBJ2-1; 7 positions agree with TRBD2. The V gene end was trimmed by 3 bases and the J gene end by 7 bases; junction bases not matched to a gene: 6. The CDR3 totals 14 residues. Germline V CDR1 and CDR2: LGHDT, YNNKEL (reference sequence). CDR3 residues: CASSHRGEGNEQFF. In DNA, the CDR3 is TGTGCCAGCAGCCACCGAGGGGAGGGGAATGAGCAGTTCTTC.

This clonotype was detected many times. The chain has TRBV13 and TRBJ1-1; the D gene is possibly TRBD1 (6 bases). Trimming removed 6 bases from V and 0 bases from J, with 14 bases in between. Germline V gene sequence: CDR1 PRHDT, CDR2 FYEKMQ (reference sequence). The CDR3 has 15 residues. The CDR3 DNA sequence: TGTGCCAGCAGACCAGGGGTCCGGATGAACACTGAAGCTTTCTTT. It translates to CASRPGVRMNTEAFF.

V is TRBV6-1 and J is TRBJ2-7, with TRBD1 matching over 10 bases. Unmatched junction bases numbered 24, after V lost 6 bases and J lost 7 bases. The CDR3 is made up of 19 amino acids. Germline V gives CDR1 MNHNS, CDR2 SASEGT. CDR3 in amino acids: CASRCKGISGTGECGEQYF. The CDR3 DNA is TGTGCCAGCAGGTGTAAGGGTATATCCGGGACAGGGGAGTGTGGGGAGCAGTACTTC.

The chain uses TRBV19 and TRBJ1-1; 7 nucleotides match TRBD1. With V trimmed by 5 bases and J by 0 bases, 9 bases remained unmatched. The CDR3 is 16 residues long. CDR1 is LNHDA and CDR2 is SQIVND in the germline V gene (reference sequence). This CDR3 is CASSHSGGRLNTEAFF. CDR3 nucleotide sequence: TGTGCCAGTAGTCATTCAGGGGGGAGGCTGAACACTGAAGCTTTCTTT.

The chain has TRBV5-6 and TRBJ1-2; TRBD1 aligns across 9 bases. CDR1 and CDR2 (germline): SGHDT, YYEEEE. J lost 4 bases, V lost 0 bases, and 4 bases had no gene match. This CDR3 comprises 15 residues. The CDR3 region is CASSLDTGGIYGYTF. As DNA, the CDR3 is TGTGCCAGCAGCTTGGATACAGGGGGCATCTATGGCTACACCTTC.